These 8 T cell receptor beta chains came from one sample sequenced in a study of T-cell memory formation after mild COVID-19. TCRdb fed the 5' RACE reads into MiXCR, producing one record per CDR3 protein. The data show 29,000 or so distinct CDR3 sequences, with 15% to 20% seen just once and more than 1.3% held by the top ten. The sequenced sample consisted of PBMCs or a T cell subset sorted from them (not recorded which). The receptors were sampled from an adult who had mild COVID-19 (a few samples of this study predate the infection). Cell type and time point are not known.

This clonotype was seen at least ten times. V gene TRBV5-1 combines with J gene TRBJ1-2; D possibly corresponds to TRBD1 (6 bases). CDR1 SGHRS and CDR2 YFSETQ come from the germline V gene. CDR3 length: 16 amino acids. V gave up 4 bases and J gave up 3 bases, with 19 bases separating them. In DNA form, the CDR3 reads TGCGCCAGCAGCACTAGAGCGGGGGCGCGAGACTATGGCTACACCTTC. Its translation is CASSTRAGARDYGYTF.

There are many counts of this clonotype. The V and J genes are TRBV7-2 and TRBJ2-7; D is perhaps TRBD1 (6 bases). CDR3 length: 18 amino acids. CDR1 is SGHTA and CDR2 is FQGNSA in the germline V gene. The ends were cut back, 3 bases at V and 2 bases at J, with 23 bases in the middle. The CDR3 protein is CASSLRTGTTLIPYEQYF. The CDR3 DNA reads TGTGCCAGCAGCTTGCGAACCGGGACAACGCTAATCCCCTACGAGCAGTACTTC.

This clonotype was seen at least ten times. This chain uses TRBV7-2 with TRBJ2-3; a possible D gene is TRBD2 (7 bases). Trimming took 4 bases from V and 4 from J, leaving 21 bases between them. The germline V gene has CDR1 SGHTA and CDR2 FQGNSA. There are 17 residues in the CDR3. In nucleotides, the CDR3 is TGTGCCAGCAGCTACCGTAGGGGGGGAGGGCCGTCAGATACGCAGTATTTT. This encodes CASSYRRGGGPSDTQYF.

This clonotype was seen more than once but under ten times. The chain uses TRBV19 and TRBJ2-1; either TRBD1 or TRBD2 may supply D (6 bases each). Between the trimmed V and J ends, which lost 7 bases and 0 bases, there was a span of 16 bases. This CDR3 contains 16 residues. Germline CDR1 LNHDA, CDR2 SQIVND (reference sequence). The chain's CDR3 is CASTPIGGSSYNEQFF. CDR3 nucleotide sequence: TGTGCCAGTACCCCTATAGGGGGGAGCTCCTACAATGAGCAGTTCTTC.

This clonotype is deemed medium-sized. The chain links TRBV12-3 or TRBV12-4 to TRBJ2-1; D is possibly TRBD1 or TRBD2 (6 bases each). This CDR3 spans 16 amino acids. V lost 2 bases and J 4 bases, leaving 15 bases between the germline ends. Here the CDR3 DNA reads TGTGCCAGCAGTTTAAGAGGAGGGGGGACGTACAATGAGCAGTTCTTC. It yields the protein CASSLRGGGTYNEQFF.

This clonotype appeared a few times. V is TRBV6-5 and J is TRBJ2-2; D not resolved. V was trimmed by 2 bases and J by 4 bases, leaving 14 bases between them. Germline V gene lookup returns CDR1 MNHEY and CDR2 SVGAGI. The length of the CDR3 is 16 residues. CDR3 bases: TGTGCCAGCAGTTACCTCACCTTACCACTCACCGGGGAGCTGTTTTTT. Protein product: CASSYLTLPLTGELFF.

This clonotype was recorded many times. The V gene is TRBV20-1, the J gene TRBJ2-7, with no clear D. Germline V gene data show CDR1 as DFQATT and CDR2 as SNEGSKA (reference sequence). This CDR3 spans 10 amino acids. V shed 1 base and J shed 6 bases, with 4 bases lying between them. DNA for the CDR3: TGCAGTGCTAGAGGGATCGAGCAGTACTTC. Residues: CSARGIEQYF.

This clonotype has at least ten counts. In DNA, the CDR3 is TGCGCCAGCAGCTTGGGGCAGGGAGGCTCCGGGGAGCTGTTTTTT. Residues: CASSLGQGGSGELFF. V usage is TRBV5-1 and J usage is TRBJ2-2, with D possibly TRBD2 on 6 matching bases. Looked up from germline, CDR1 is SGHRS and CDR2 is YFSETQ. CDR3 length equals 15 residues. The V end was cut by 0 bases, the J end by 6 bases, with 12 bases between.